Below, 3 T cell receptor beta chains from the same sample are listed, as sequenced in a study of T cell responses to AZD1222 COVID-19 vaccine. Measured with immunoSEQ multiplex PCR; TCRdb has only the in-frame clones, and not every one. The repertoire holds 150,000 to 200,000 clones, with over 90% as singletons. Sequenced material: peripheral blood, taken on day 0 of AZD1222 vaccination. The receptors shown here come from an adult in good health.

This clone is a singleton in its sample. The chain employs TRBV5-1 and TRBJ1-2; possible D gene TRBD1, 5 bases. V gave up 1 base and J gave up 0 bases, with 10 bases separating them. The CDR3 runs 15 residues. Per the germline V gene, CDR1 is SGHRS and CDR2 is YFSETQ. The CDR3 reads CASSLSGGANYGYTF. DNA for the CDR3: TGCGCCAGCAGCTTGAGTGGGGGAGCTAACTATGGCTACACCTTC.

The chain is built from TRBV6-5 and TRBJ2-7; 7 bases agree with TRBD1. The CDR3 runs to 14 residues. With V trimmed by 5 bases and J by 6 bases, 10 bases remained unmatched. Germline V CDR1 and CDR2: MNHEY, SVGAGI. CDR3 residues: CASSQTGRAPEQYF. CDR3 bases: TGTGCCAGCAGTCAGACAGGGAGAGCCCCCGAGCAGTACTTC.

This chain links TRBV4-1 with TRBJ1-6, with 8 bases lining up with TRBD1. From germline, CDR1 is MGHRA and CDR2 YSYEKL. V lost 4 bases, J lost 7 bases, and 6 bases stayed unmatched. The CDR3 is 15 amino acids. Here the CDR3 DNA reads TGCGCCAGCAGCCCCGGACAGGGAGAGAATTCACCCCTCCACTTT. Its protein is CASSPGQGENSPLHF.